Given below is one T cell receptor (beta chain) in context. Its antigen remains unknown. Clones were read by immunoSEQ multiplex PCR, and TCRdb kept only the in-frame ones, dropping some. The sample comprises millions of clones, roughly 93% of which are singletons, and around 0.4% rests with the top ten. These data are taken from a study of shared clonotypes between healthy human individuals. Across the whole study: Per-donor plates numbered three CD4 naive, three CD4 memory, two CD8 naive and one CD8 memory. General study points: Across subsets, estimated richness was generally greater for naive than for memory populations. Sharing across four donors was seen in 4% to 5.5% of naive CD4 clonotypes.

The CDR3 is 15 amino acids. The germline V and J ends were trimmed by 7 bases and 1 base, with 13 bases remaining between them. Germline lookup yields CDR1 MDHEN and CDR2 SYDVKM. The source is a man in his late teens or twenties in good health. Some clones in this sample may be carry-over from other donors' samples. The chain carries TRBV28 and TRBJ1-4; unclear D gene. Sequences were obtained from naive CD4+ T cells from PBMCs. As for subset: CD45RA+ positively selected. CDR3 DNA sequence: TGTGCCAGCACCCAACCGGGGAGAACTAATGAAAAACTGTTTTTT. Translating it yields CASTQPGRTNEKLFF.